The 25 T cell receptor beta chains presented below share a single source sample, sequenced in a study of OX40 agonist ivuxolimab in advanced cancers. Here immunoSEQ multiplex PCR was the method, and the copy in TCRdb shows in-frame clones only, minus some. This table holds approximately 82,000 clones, more than 70% found once. The sample here was CD4+ or CD8+ T cells sorted from blood, taken in a trial of the OX40 agonist ivuxolimab. All receptors come from an adult with an advanced solid tumor such as melanoma, head and neck, liver or kidney cancer.

The chain joins TRBV6-5 to TRBJ2-7; tentatively, D is TRBD1 (5 bases). V was cut by 3 bases and J by 7 bases, with 13 bases left in between. The CDR3 sequence is 13 residues long. Germline V gene lookup returns CDR1 MNHEY and CDR2 SVGAGI. The CDR3 loop reads CASSYDSRREQYF. DNA of the CDR3: TGTGCCAGCAGTTATGACAGCAGAAGGGAGCAGTACTTC.

The J gene is TRBJ1-2, the V gene TRBV5-1; the D gene is possibly TRBD1 (5 bases). Trimming cost V 4 bases and J 6 bases, with 19 bases left between them. From germline, CDR1 is SGHRS and CDR2 YFSETQ. This CDR3 is built from 15 residues. CDR3 sequence reads: CASSAGTAPRDGYTF. The CDR3 DNA reads TGCGCCAGCAGCGCCGGGACCGCCCCTCGTGATGGCTACACCTTC.

This chain joins TRBV4-2 and TRBJ1-5; a possible D gene is TRBD1 (5 bases). Between the trimmed V and J ends, which lost 4 bases and 5 bases, there was a span of 12 bases. This CDR3 has 14 residues. The germline V gene encodes CDR1 LGHNA and CDR2 YNFKEQ. The CDR3 sequence is CASSRGVGDQPQHF. In nucleotides, the CDR3 is TGTGCCAGCAGCCGGGGAGTGGGGGATCAGCCCCAGCATTTT.

V is TRBV2 and J is TRBJ2-3; TRBD2 matches at 9 bases. V dropped 6 bases and J dropped 4; count of bases not matched to a gene: 5. Germline CDR1 SNHLY, CDR2 FYNNEI. This CDR3 is 14 amino acids long. In DNA form, the CDR3 reads TGTGCCAGCAGCCCTAGCGGGGTGGCAGATACGCAGTATTTT. Its translation is CASSPSGVADTQYF. The full variable domain, in which reference TRBV2 and TRBJ2-3 provide the parts outside the CDR3, is EPEVTQTPSHQVTQMGQEVILRCVPISNHLYFYWYRQILGQKVEFLVSFYNNEISEKSEIFDDQFSVERPDGSNFTLKIRSTKLEDSAMYFCASSPSGVADTQYFGPGTRLTVL.

CDR3 region: CASLQGFRYGYTF. As DNA, the CDR3 is TGTGCCAGTTTACAGGGGTTTAGGTATGGCTACACCTTC. This chain uses TRBV2 with TRBJ1-2; 7 bases agree with TRBD1. Trimming at V came to 9 bases and at J to 5 bases, leaving 9 bases not matched to a gene. The CDR3 runs 13 residues. Germline lookup yields CDR1 SNHLY and CDR2 FYNNEI.

The J gene is TRBJ1-3, the V gene TRBV29-1; D possibly corresponds to TRBD1 (6 bases). V lost 6 bases and J lost 8, with 14 bases in between. Germline CDR1 is SQVTM and CDR2 is ANQGSEA. The CDR3 has 12 amino acids. The CDR3 loop is CSVTDSGDTIYF. The CDR3, as DNA: TGCAGCGTGACGGACAGCGGGGACACCATATATTTT.

This rearrangement joins TRBV11-2 to TRBJ2-7; no clear D gene. The CDR3 runs 14 residues. Trimming cost V 5 bases and J 2 bases, with 13 bases left between them. CDR1 SGHAT and CDR2 FQNNGV come from the germline V gene. CDR3 residues: CASSTAGITYEQYF. The DNA of the CDR3 is TGTGCCAGCAGCACAGCAGGTATTACCTACGAGCAGTACTTC.

V gene TRBV18 combines with J gene TRBJ1-1; D unclear. CDR1 and CDR2 (germline): KGHSH, LQKENI. V was trimmed by 2 bases and J by 0 bases, leaving 10 bases between them. CDR3 length: 15 amino acids. CDR3 in amino acids: CASSPSPLLNTEAFF. In DNA, the CDR3 is TGTGCCAGCTCACCATCCCCACTACTGAACACTGAAGCTTTCTTT.

The chain is built from TRBV29-1 and TRBJ1-2, with D maybe TRBD1 (5 bases). Germline V gives CDR1 SQVTM, CDR2 ANQGSEA. The CDR3 runs 13 residues. V lost 8 bases and J 0 bases, leaving 13 bases between the germline ends. This chain's CDR3 is CSSNGGSNYGYTF. The CDR3 DNA sequence: TGCAGCTCGAACGGGGGGTCTAACTATGGCTACACCTTC.

CDR3 amino acids: CASTQGGDTEAFF. Written as DNA, the CDR3 is TGTGCCAGCACACAGGGGGGGGACACTGAAGCTTTCTTT. The chain joins TRBV28 to TRBJ1-1; 8 positions agree with TRBD1. V was clipped by 7 bases and J by 3 bases; unmatched bases: 4. The CDR3 runs 13 residues. Germline lookup yields CDR1 MDHEN and CDR2 SYDVKM.

The chain uses TRBV12-5 and TRBJ1-5, with 8 nucleotides matching TRBD1. The CDR3 sequence is 14 residues long. Germline values: CDR1 LGHNT, CDR2 FRNRAP. After removal of 6 bases from V and 8 bases from J, the junction contained 9 bases not matched to a gene. CDR3 nucleotide sequence: TGTGCTAGTGGCCTCGGACAGGGTTTTGAGCCCCAGCATTTT. Translating gives CASGLGQGFEPQHF.

This clone was found a few times. The genes are TRBV5-1 and TRBJ1-1; D gene ambiguous. Germline V gene lookup returns CDR1 SGHRS and CDR2 YFSETQ. Between the trimmed V and J ends, which lost 4 bases and 1 base, there was a span of 11 bases. The CDR3 runs to 14 residues. CDR3 sequence reads: CASSHALENTEAFF. CDR3 in DNA: TGCGCCAGCAGCCACGCGCTGGAGAACACTGAAGCTTTCTTT.

The rearrangement uses TRBV5-1 and TRBJ2-1; the match to TRBD1 covers 10 bases. The V and J ends lost 4 bases and 6 bases, in that order; junction bases with no gene match: 10. Germline loops: CDR1 SGHRS, CDR2 YFSETQ. This CDR3 has 16 amino acids. CDR3 sequence: CASSATPGQGSNEQFF. CDR3 DNA: TGCGCCAGCAGCGCGACCCCGGGACAGGGGAGCAATGAGCAGTTCTTC.

A single count supports this clone. The V call is TRBV5-1, the J call TRBJ2-2; no definite D call. The V end lost 5 bases, the J end lost 4 bases, and 6 bases lay between the germline ends. The CDR3 consists of 12 residues. Germline values: CDR1 SGHRS, CDR2 YFSETQ. The CDR3 nucleotides read TGCGCCAGCAGTGAGCTCACCGGGGAGCTGTTTTTT. This sequence encodes CASSELTGELFF.

This clone was seen only a few times. J is TRBJ2-6 and V is TRBV18; D is unclear. This CDR3 has 14 residues. V was pared by 1 base and J by 0 bases, with 1 base between. Germline CDR1 is KGHSH and CDR2 is LQKENI. The CDR3 nucleotides are TGTGCCAGCTCACCACGCTCTGGGGCCAACGTCCTGACTTTC. Protein: CASSPRSGANVLTF.

The chain is built from TRBV6-5 and TRBJ1-2, with 8 bases aligning to TRBD1. Germline loops: CDR1 MNHEY, CDR2 SVGAGI. Trimming took 6 bases from V and 8 from J; bases not matched to a gene: 8. The CDR3 totals 13 residues. The CDR3, as DNA: TGTGCCAGCAGACGCGACAGGGGATACGGCTACACCTTC. Its translation: CASRRDRGYGYTF.

V gene TRBV7-3 combines with J gene TRBJ1-5; D is unclear. This CDR3 has 14 residues. The V end lost 6 bases, the J end lost 0 bases, and 9 bases lay between the germline ends. Germline V lookup: CDR1 SGHTA, CDR2 FQGTGA. The CDR3 spells CASSKAFSNQPQHF. The CDR3 DNA sequence: TGTGCCAGCAGTAAGGCCTTTAGCAATCAGCCCCAGCATTTT.

This chain uses TRBV30 with TRBJ1-1; maybe TRBD1 (5 bases). Per germline, CDR1 GTSNPN and CDR2 SVGIG (reference sequence). Deletions cut 5 bases from V and 5 bases from J, with 12 bases between. The CDR3 is 12 residues long. CDR3 sequence (DNA): TGTGCCTGGGATAGGGACGGGACTGAAGCTTTCTTT. Translation gives CAWDRDGTEAFF.

The chain couples TRBV25-1 to TRBJ2-7; no firm D call. Germline CDR1 reads MGHDK; CDR2 reads SYGVNS. This CDR3 has 14 residues. The germline V and J ends were trimmed by 7 bases and 4 bases, with 17 bases remaining between them. The CDR3 spells CASNRGQYPYEQYF. The CDR3 coding sequence is TGTGCCAGCAACCGTGGGCAATACCCTTACGAGCAGTACTTC.

The V gene is TRBV6-6, the J gene TRBJ1-3, with D unresolved. Per germline, CDR1 MNHNY and CDR2 SVGAGI (reference sequence). Trimming stripped 1 base from V and 0 bases from J, with 10 bases between. The CDR3 length is 16 residues. CDR3 region: CASSYFPSNSGNTIYF. The CDR3 bases are TGTGCCAGCAGTTACTTCCCGTCGAACTCTGGAAACACCATATATTTT.

The chain employs TRBV25-1 and TRBJ1-2, with 8 bases aligning to TRBD1. V gave up 6 bases and J gave up 4 bases; unmatched junction bases: 4. The germline gives CDR1 MGHDK, CDR2 SYGVNS. The CDR3 extends over 13 amino acids. The CDR3 region has the DNA TGTGCCAGCAGCCCCGGACAGGGCTATGGCTACACCTTC. It specifies CASSPGQGYGYTF.

This chain joins TRBV5-6 and TRBJ1-3, with D perhaps matching TRBD1 (6 bases). Trimming pared 4 bases from V and 0 bases from J, leaving 14 bases between. Per germline, CDR1 SGHDT and CDR2 YYEEEE. The CDR3 spans 16 residues. CDR3 bases: TGTGCCAGCAGCGCCAGGGGTCACTACTCTGGAAACACCATATATTTT. Its translation is CASSARGHYSGNTIYF. Variable domain in full (rest from reference TRBV5-6 and TRBJ1-3): DAGVTQSPTHLIKTRGQQVTLRCSPKSGHDTVSWYQQALGQGPQFIFQYYEEEERQRGNFPDRFSGHQFPNYSSELNVNALLLGDSALYLCASSARGHYSGNTIYFGEGSWLTVV.

The chain recombines TRBV4-3 with TRBJ1-6; TRBD1 is a possible D gene (6 bases). The CDR3 is 16 residues long. V lost 0 bases to trimming and J lost 6 bases, with 12 bases between them. The V gene's germline CDR1 is LGHNA and CDR2 YSLEER. The CDR3 DNA reads as TGCGCCAGCAGCCAAGAGATGGGCAGGGGTAATTCACCCCTCCACTTT. It specifies CASSQEMGRGNSPLHF.

The chain links TRBV7-9 to TRBJ1-6; TRBD1 matches 8 bases. The CDR3 has 15 residues. Germline CDR1 SEHNR, CDR2 FQNEAQ (reference sequence). Trimming removed 6 bases from V and 7 bases from J; junction bases left unmatched: 8. CDR3 sequence: CASSANDRGNSPLHF. The CDR3 DNA sequence: TGTGCCAGCAGTGCGAACGACAGGGGAAATTCACCCCTCCACTTT.

This chain links TRBV19 with TRBJ1-5; no clear D. V was clipped by 3 bases and J by 1 base, with 7 bases between them. The CDR3 is 14 residues long. Germline V gene lookup returns CDR1 LNHDA and CDR2 SQIVND (reference sequence). The CDR3 DNA reads TGTGCCAGTAGTATCACTGGGAGCAATCAGCCCCAGCATTTT. It yields the protein CASSITGSNQPQHF.